This T cell receptor (beta chain) was retrieved from a study of early T cells in non-severe SARS-CoV-2 infection. Study background: Chains were not paired, and sequencing was done on bulk RNA from unsorted whole blood.

The TCR library protocol attached unique molecular identifiers to the individual cDNA molecules. TCRdb re-called the 5' RACE reads with MiXCR, one entry per CDR3 protein. Among 80,000 to 100,000 distinct CDR3 sequences listed, approximately 15% were seen once. CDR3 size: 17 residues. V shed 2 bases and J shed 6 bases, with 17 bases lying between them. Germline lookup yields CDR1 SGHTA and CDR2 FQGNSA. This clonotype appeared a few times. Antigen: not known. Study results and caveats: Using VDJdb, the matching emphasized anti-spike CD8 responses while missing private and CD4 specificities.

Sequenced material: whole blood. The V and J genes are TRBV7-2 and TRBJ1-6; D gene unclear. This TCR derives from an adult who was a healthcare worker with PCR-confirmed SARS-CoV-2 infection or an uninfected control (not recorded which). CDR3 protein: CASSLNSAGGANSPLHF. Written as DNA, the CDR3 is TGTGCCAGCAGCTTAAACTCCGCAGGAGGTGCTAATTCACCCCTCCACTTT.